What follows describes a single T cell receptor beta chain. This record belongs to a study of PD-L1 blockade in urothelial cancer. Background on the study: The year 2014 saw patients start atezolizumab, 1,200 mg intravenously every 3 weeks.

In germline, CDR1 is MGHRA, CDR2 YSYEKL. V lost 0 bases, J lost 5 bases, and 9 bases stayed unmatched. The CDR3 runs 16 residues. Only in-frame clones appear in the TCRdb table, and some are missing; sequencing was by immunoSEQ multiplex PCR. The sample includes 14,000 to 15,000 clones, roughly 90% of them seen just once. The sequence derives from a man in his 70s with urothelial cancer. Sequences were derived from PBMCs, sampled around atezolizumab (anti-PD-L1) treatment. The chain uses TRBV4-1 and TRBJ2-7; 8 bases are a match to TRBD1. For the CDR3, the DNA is TGCGCCAGCAGCCAAGAGAGTACAGGGGGTCGGCACGAGCAGTACTTC. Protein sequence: CASSQESTGGRHEQYF.